Listed here are 30 T cell receptor beta chains from one sample, sequenced in a study of CD8+CD57+ T cells in acquired aplastic anemia. According to the study, genomic DNA was the template for TCR beta VDJ and CDR3 profiling. One entry per CDR3 protein, called by TCRdb with MiXCR from the reads. The sample holds 100,000 to 120,000 distinct CDR3 sequences, less than 65% seen once. The sample comprised sorted CD4+, CD8+, or CD8+CD57+ T cells (not recorded which) from PBMCs. The origin of the receptors is a human donor in good health, serving as a control.

This clonotype was counted at least ten times. The J gene is TRBJ1-1, the V gene TRBV4-3; no reliable D call. The CDR3 covers 16 residues. V was shortened by 4 bases and J by 0 bases, with 15 bases between the two germline ends. The germline gives CDR1 LGHNA, CDR2 YSLEER. CDR3 region: CASSPERTVMNTEAFF. CDR3 coding DNA: TGCGCCAGCAGCCCAGAGAGGACGGTGATGAACACTGAAGCTTTCTTT.

As to this clonotype: A read error is possible here, since a much larger clone lies one base away. The rearrangement links TRBV10-3 to TRBJ1-2; the D is unclear. CDR1 and CDR2 from the germline V gene are ENHRY and SYGVKD. V was trimmed by 5 bases and J by 4 bases, leaving 14 bases between them. The CDR3 is 14 amino acids. The DNA of the CDR3 is TGTGCCATCAGTTTAAATCCGGTCCGCTATGGCTACACCTTC. It is translated as CAISLNPVRYGYTF.

This clonotype was counted at least ten times. V is TRBV4-1 and J is TRBJ1-2; D unclear. V shed 0 bases and J shed 5 bases, with 13 bases lying between them. Germline V CDR1 and CDR2: MGHRA, YSYEKL. CDR3 size: 15 residues. The CDR3 DNA reads as TGCGCCAGCAGCCAAGATCACGCGGATATATATGGCTACACCTTC. This sequence encodes CASSQDHADIYGYTF.

This clonotype was seen only a few times. A much larger clone is a single base away; this may be a read error. This CDR3 reads CASSSVRSPLHF. CDR3 bases: TGTGCCAGCAGCTCGGTTCGTTCACCCCTCCACTTT. This chain links TRBV5-6 with TRBJ1-6; D gene ambiguous. This CDR3 has 12 amino acids. V was clipped by 3 bases and J by 9 bases, with 7 bases between them. Germline lookup yields CDR1 SGHDT and CDR2 YYEEEE.

Remarks on this clonotype: A clone one base away is much larger, so this may be a read error. The V call is TRBV5-6, the J call TRBJ2-3; TRBD2 matches 10 bases. Germline CDR1 is SGHDT and CDR2 is YYEEEE. V shed 6 bases and J 0 bases; nucleotides not matched to a gene: 13. The CDR3 sequence is 18 residues long. Here the CDR3 reads CASNPAIGTSESTDTQYF. CDR3 DNA: TGTGCCAGCAACCCCGCCATCGGGACTAGCGAAAGCACAGATACGCAGTATTTT.

This clonotype was observed a few times. For the CDR3, the DNA is TGCGCCAGCAGCTTGCAACAGGGGAATTCACCCCTCCACTTT. As protein: CASSLQQGNSPLHF. V is TRBV5-1 and J is TRBJ1-6; 7 bases are shared with TRBD1. CDR3 length: 14 amino acids. Germline trimming cut 1 base from V and 7 bases from J; bases unmatched to any gene: 2. Germline CDR1 is SGHRS and CDR2 is YFSETQ.

This clonotype occurred many times. This chain links TRBV4-2 with TRBJ2-7; D might be TRBD1 (5 bases). The CDR3 sequence is 12 residues long. The germline V gene has CDR1 LGHNA and CDR2 YNFKEQ. Trimming took 0 bases from V and 5 from J, leaving 5 bases between them. The CDR3 loop is CASSQEGDEQYF. The CDR3 DNA sequence: TGTGCCAGCAGCCAAGAAGGGGACGAGCAGTACTTC.

This clonotype was counted once. The J gene is TRBJ1-5, the V gene TRBV2; D is uncertain. Trimming took 3 bases from V and 10 from J, leaving 10 bases between them. This CDR3 spans 12 amino acids. CDR1 is SNHLY and CDR2 is FYNNEI in the germline V gene. CDR3 region: CASSDPNGPQHF. The CDR3 bases are TGTGCCAGCAGTGACCCAAATGGACCCCAGCATTTT.

The genes are TRBV7-6 and TRBJ1-1; 7 bases fit TRBD1. This CDR3 spans 15 amino acids. V lost 0 bases and J lost 1; bases outside the gene matches: 2. The V gene's germline CDR1 is SGHVS and CDR2 FNYEAQ. This CDR3 reads CASSLAGTANTEAFF. CDR3 sequence (DNA): TGTGCCAGCAGCTTAGCTGGGACAGCGAACACTGAAGCTTTCTTT.

The chain employs TRBV15 and TRBJ1-6, with 7 positions matching TRBD1. Trimming cost V 0 bases and J 7 bases; bases outside gene matches: 3. CDR1 is LNHNV, CDR2 YYDKDF, per germline (reference sequence). This CDR3 contains 15 residues. CDR3 sequence: CATSRDQGGNSPLHF. The CDR3 DNA follows: TGTGCCACCAGCAGAGATCAAGGGGGCAATTCACCCCTCCACTTT.

This clonotype was counted many times. The chain uses TRBV9 and TRBJ2-1, with 8 bases lining up with TRBD2. The CDR3 extends over 15 amino acids. Germline CDR1 SGDLS, CDR2 YYNGEE. The junction had 8 bases not matched to a gene; V was cut back by 4 bases and J by 5 bases. The CDR3: CASSSRGGLDNEQFF. Here the CDR3 DNA reads TGTGCCAGCAGCTCTCGGGGGGGCCTCGACAATGAGCAGTTCTTC.

V usage is TRBV24-1 and J usage is TRBJ2-3; 7 positions match TRBD2. CDR3 size: 16 residues. J lost 1 base, V lost 4 bases, and 7 bases had no gene match. Germline CDR1 KGHDR, CDR2 SFDVKD. CDR3 residues: CATSDRLAGGTDTQYF. The CDR3 DNA reads as TGTGCCACCAGTGACCGGCTGGCGGGGGGCACAGATACGCAGTATTTT.

The chain has TRBV15 and TRBJ2-3, with a tentative D call TRBD1 (6 bases). CDR1 LNHNV and CDR2 YYDKDF come from the germline V gene (reference sequence). The CDR3 contains 14 residues. V was cut by 0 bases and J by 4 bases, with 8 bases left in between. The CDR3 is CATSRDRGSDTQYF. The CDR3 region has the DNA TGTGCCACCAGCAGAGATAGGGGGTCAGATACGCAGTATTTT.

This clonotype is a singleton in its sample. The chain uses TRBV25-1 and TRBJ1-5; 10 nucleotides match TRBD1. With V trimmed by 1 base and J by 7 bases, 4 bases remained unmatched. The CDR3 length is 15 residues. Germline V gene lookup returns CDR1 MGHDK and CDR2 SYGVNS. CDR3 DNA sequence: TGTGCCAGCAGTGAATCCGGACAGGGGGGACAGCCCCAGCATTTT. Protein sequence: CASSESGQGGQPQHF.

The rearrangement uses TRBV7-8 and TRBJ1-1, with D possibly being TRBD1 (6 bases). Germline-derived CDR1 and CDR2 are SGHVS and FQNEAQ. The CDR3 extends over 12 amino acids. Trimming shortened V by 4 bases and J by 8 bases, and 11 bases separated the two germline ends. The CDR3 is CASSWQGTEAFF. The CDR3 DNA reads TGTGCCAGCAGCTGGCAGGGGACAGAAGCTTTCTTT.

At least ten counts were recorded for this clonotype. V is TRBV12-3 or TRBV12-4 and J is TRBJ2-7; 15 bases are shared with TRBD2. The CDR3 runs to 16 residues. V dropped 4 bases and J dropped 4; count of bases not matched to a gene: 5. The CDR3 region is CASSSWTSGGAYEQYF. The CDR3 coding sequence is TGTGCCAGCAGTTCTTGGACTAGCGGGGGGGCTTACGAGCAGTACTTC.

The table lists this clonotype with a count of one. The gene calls are TRBV7-9 and TRBJ2-5, with D tentatively TRBD2 (5 bases). V was trimmed by 3 bases and J by 4 bases, leaving 12 bases between them. The germline gives CDR1 SEHNR, CDR2 FQNEAQ (reference sequence). The CDR3 contains 14 residues. This CDR3 reads CASSFKRQSETQYF. The CDR3, as DNA: TGTGCCAGCAGCTTTAAGCGGCAGTCAGAGACCCAGTACTTC.

The J gene is TRBJ2-7, the V gene TRBV20-1; D possibly corresponds to TRBD1 (6 bases). V dropped 5 bases and J dropped 2 bases, with 13 bases sitting between them. Germline CDR1 and CDR2: DFQATT and SNEGSKA (reference sequence). The CDR3 has 13 residues. The CDR3 protein is CSALADRAYEQYF. As DNA, the CDR3 is TGCAGTGCTCTGGCGGACAGAGCCTACGAGCAGTACTTC.

This clonotype was observed at least ten times. The chain uses TRBV20-1 and TRBJ2-7; tentatively, D is TRBD2 (6 bases). The V end was cut by 0 bases, the J end by 3 bases, with 15 bases between. In germline, CDR1 is DFQATT, CDR2 SNEGSKA (reference sequence). CDR3 length: 15 amino acids. The CDR3 region is CSARDLEGLGYEQYF. The CDR3 DNA is TGCAGTGCTAGAGATTTGGAGGGCCTGGGCTACGAGCAGTACTTC.

Many counts were recorded for this clonotype. The rearrangement joins TRBV2 to TRBJ1-2; no clear D gene. The CDR3 is 14 residues long. V lost 8 bases and J 0 bases, leaving 13 bases between the germline ends. The V gene's germline CDR1 is SNHLY and CDR2 FYNNEI. The CDR3: CASSNSNTNYGYTF. In DNA form, the CDR3 reads TGTGCCAGCTCGAACAGTAACACTAACTATGGCTACACCTTC.

In this sample, this clonotype turned up many times. The rearrangement joins TRBV7-2 to TRBJ2-1, with unresolved D. Trimming took off 3 bases at V and 7 bases at J, with 7 bases between the two ends. CDR1 and CDR2 (germline): SGHTA, FQGNSA. The CDR3 has 12 amino acids. The DNA for the CDR3 is TGTGCCAGCAGCTTGATGGGGAATGAGCAGTTCTTC. It encodes CASSLMGNEQFF.

This clonotype was detected once. V gene TRBV7-6 combines with J gene TRBJ1-1; D is ambiguous. The CDR3 has 11 amino acids. The V end lost 5 bases, the J end lost 9 bases, and 10 bases lay between the germline ends. Looked up from germline, CDR1 is SGHVS and CDR2 is FNYEAQ. CDR3 in DNA: TGTGCCAGCAGCCTCCCCCGGCAAGCTTTCTTT. Translation: CASSLPRQAFF.

This clonotype was detected only a few times. The rearrangement joins TRBV6-5 to TRBJ1-5, with 10 nucleotides matching TRBD1. Germline lookup yields CDR1 MNHEY and CDR2 SVGAGI. The CDR3 is made up of 15 amino acids. The V and J ends lost 0 bases and 9 bases, in that order; junction bases with no gene match: 5. DNA for the CDR3: TGTGCCAGCAGTTACTCGGCGACAGGGGGCCCGCCCCAGCATTTT. The encoded protein is CASSYSATGGPPQHF.

The J gene is TRBJ2-5, the V gene TRBV19; 9 bases are shared with TRBD2. Trimming cost V 3 bases and J 3 bases; bases outside gene matches: 5. Germline CDR1 reads LNHDA; CDR2 reads SQIVND (reference sequence). The CDR3 loop spans 15 amino acids. This chain's CDR3 is CASSILAGTKETQYF. The DNA of the CDR3 is TGTGCCAGTAGTATCCTAGCGGGGACCAAAGAGACCCAGTACTTC. The full variable domain, its missing parts supplied by reference TRBV19 and TRBJ2-5, is DGGITQSPKYLFRKEGQNVTLSCEQNLNHDAMYWYRQDPGQGLRLIYYSQIVNDFQKGDIAEGYSVSREKKESFPLTVTSAQKNPTAFYLCASSILAGTKETQYFGPGTRLLVL.

This chain links TRBV19 with TRBJ1-2; 9 positions match TRBD1. With 9 bases clipped from V and 7 bases from J, the junction kept 12 bases outside the gene matches. Germline values: CDR1 LNHDA, CDR2 SQIVND (reference sequence). This CDR3 contains 14 residues. CDR3 sequence (DNA): TGTGCCAGCCTCGACAGACAGGGGGTGGGTGGCTACACCTTC. Amino acids: CASLDRQGVGGYTF.

This clonotype was observed at least ten times. The chain joins TRBV20-1 to TRBJ2-1, with D possibly TRBD2 on 5 matching bases. The CDR3 runs 15 residues. The V and J ends lost 6 bases and 1 base respectively, with 16 bases between them. CDR1 is DFQATT and CDR2 is SNEGSKA in the germline V gene (reference sequence). This CDR3 is CSAGIPGWSYNEQFF. CDR3 DNA sequence: TGCAGTGCCGGTATCCCGGGGTGGTCCTACAATGAGCAGTTCTTC.

The chain recombines TRBV6-1 with TRBJ1-1; D remains ambiguous. This CDR3 has 11 residues. Trimming removed 3 bases from V and 9 bases from J, with 8 bases in between. Germline-derived CDR1 and CDR2 are MNHNS and SASEGT. As DNA, the CDR3 is TGTGCCAGCAGTGAGGGTGTGAAAGCTTTCTTT. As protein: CASSEGVKAFF.

Note on this clonotype: A clone one base away is much larger, so this may be a read error. The gene calls are TRBV5-8 and TRBJ2-7; 8 nucleotides align to TRBD2. Losses at the gene ends were 2 bases for V and 7 bases for J; bases not matched to a gene: 11. CDR3 size: 15 residues. Germline CDR1 reads SGHTS; CDR2 reads YDEGEE. The chain's CDR3 is CASSLSGGEYNEQYF. In DNA form, the CDR3 reads TGTGCCAGCAGCTTAAGCGGGGGAGAATACAATGAGCAGTACTTC. The full variable domain, its missing parts supplied by reference TRBV5-8 and TRBJ2-7, is EAGVTQSPTHLIKTRGQQATLRCSPISGHTSVYWYQQALGLGLQFLLWYDEGEERNRGNFPPRFSGRQFPNYSSELNVNALELEDSALYLCASSLSGGEYNEQYFGPGTRLTVT.

The gene calls are TRBV7-3 and TRBJ1-2; tentatively, D is TRBD1 (5 bases). Trimming shortened V by 5 bases and J by 1 base, and 20 bases separated the two germline ends. Per germline, CDR1 SGHTA and CDR2 FQGTGA. This CDR3 is built from 17 residues. CDR3 sequence reads: CASSPSARDPLNYGYTF. CDR3 sequence (DNA): TGTGCCAGCAGCCCGTCAGCTAGGGACCCACTTAACTATGGCTACACCTTC.

CDR3 bases: TGTGCCAGCAGCTTGGCCGGGAAAGGGACATGGATGAGCTCCTATAATTCACCCCTCCACTTT. Translating gives CASSLAGKGTWMSSYNSPLHF. V and J are TRBV5-4 and TRBJ1-6; D possibly corresponds to TRBD1 (6 bases). V gave up 0 bases and J gave up 0 bases, with 22 bases separating them. CDR1 is SGHNT and CDR2 is YYREEE in the germline V gene (reference sequence). The CDR3 totals 21 residues.